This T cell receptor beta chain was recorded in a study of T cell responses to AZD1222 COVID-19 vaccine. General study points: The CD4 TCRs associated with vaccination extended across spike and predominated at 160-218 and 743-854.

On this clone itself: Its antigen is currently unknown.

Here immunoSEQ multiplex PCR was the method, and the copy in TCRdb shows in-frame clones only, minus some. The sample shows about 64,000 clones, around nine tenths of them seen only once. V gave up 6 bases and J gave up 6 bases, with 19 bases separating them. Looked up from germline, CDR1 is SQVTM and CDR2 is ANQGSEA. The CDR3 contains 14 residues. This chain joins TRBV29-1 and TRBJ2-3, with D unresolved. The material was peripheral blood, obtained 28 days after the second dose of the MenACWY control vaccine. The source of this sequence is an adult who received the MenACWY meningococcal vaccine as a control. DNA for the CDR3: TGCAGCGTGGGTAGGGCAGGAGTTCGCGATACGCAGTATTTT. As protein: CSVGRAGVRDTQYF.